The rows below give T cell receptor beta chains drawn from one sample of a study of blood T cell repertoires in COVID-19. Method: immunoSEQ multiplex PCR; TCRdb's copy keeps in-frame clones and lacks some. The profile covers 360,000 or so clones, with roughly 90% appearing a single time and just over 1% taken by the ten largest. The sample comprised PBMCs or T cells enriched from blood (not recorded which). Receptors originate from a woman in her twenties or thirties who had been exposed to COVID-19. Both conserved end residues are part of each CDR3. The D gene is left open where the match is weak. Size is stated for part of the rows, as once, few or many counts, or as a class when the clone is expanded.

CASSLDLPGQTGGLRGYTF,TGTGCCAGCAGCTTAGACCTCCCAGGACAAACAGGGGGGTTGCGGGGCTACACCTTC,TRBV11-2,TRBD1,.,TRBJ1-2
CASSTETGVNTIYF,TGTGCCAGCAGTACTGAGACAGGGGTAAACACCATATATTTT,TRBV6-5,TRBD1,.,TRBJ1-3
CASSNPRTGGTGELFF,TGTGCCAGCAGCAACCCACGGACCGGAGGGACCGGGGAGCTGTTTTTT,TRBV7-3,.,.,TRBJ2-2
CASSEEGGQGYYGYTF,TGTGCCAGCAGTGAAGAAGGGGGACAGGGGTACTATGGCTACACCTTC,TRBV25-1,TRBD1,.,TRBJ1-2
CASSLGTGYNEQFF,TGCGCCAGCAGCTTGGGGACAGGATACAATGAGCAGTTCTTC,TRBV5-1,TRBD1,.,TRBJ2-1
CASSYSTGGPYEQYF,TGTGCCAGCAGTTACTCGACAGGGGGGCCCTACGAGCAGTACTTC,TRBV6-5,TRBD1,.,TRBJ2-7
CASSTTGQGPTGELFF,TGTGCCAGTAGCACAACAGGACAGGGGCCCACCGGGGAGCTGTTTTTT,TRBV19,TRBD1,.,TRBJ2-2
CASSSRPGISDGQYF,TGTGCCAGCAGTTCGCGCCCGGGAATCAGTGATGGGCAGTACTTC,TRBV27,.,.,TRBJ2-7
CASSSGGGSYEQYF,TGTGCCAGCAGCTCTGGCGGGGGCTCCTACGAGCAGTACTTC,TRBV9,TRBD2,.,TRBJ2-7
CATSPPGANVLTF,TGTGCCACCAGTCCCCCGGGGGCCAACGTCCTGACTTTC,TRBV24-1,.,once,TRBJ2-6